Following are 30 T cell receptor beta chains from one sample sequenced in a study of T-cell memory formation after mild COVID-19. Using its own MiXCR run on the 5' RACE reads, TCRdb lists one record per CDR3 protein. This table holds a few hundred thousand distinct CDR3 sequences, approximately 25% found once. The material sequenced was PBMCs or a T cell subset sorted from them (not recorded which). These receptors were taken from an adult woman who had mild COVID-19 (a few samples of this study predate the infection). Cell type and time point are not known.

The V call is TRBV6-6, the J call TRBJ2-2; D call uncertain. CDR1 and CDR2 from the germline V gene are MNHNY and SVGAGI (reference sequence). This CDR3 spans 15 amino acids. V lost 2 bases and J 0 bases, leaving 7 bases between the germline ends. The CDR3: CASSYQWSNTGELFF. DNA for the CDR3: TGTGCCAGCAGTTACCAGTGGTCGAACACCGGGGAGCTGTTTTTT.

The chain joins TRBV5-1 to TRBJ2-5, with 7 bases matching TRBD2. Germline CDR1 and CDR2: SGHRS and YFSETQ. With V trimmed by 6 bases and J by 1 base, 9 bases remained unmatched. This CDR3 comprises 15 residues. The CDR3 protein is CASTQEAGPQETQYF. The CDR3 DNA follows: TGCGCCAGCACCCAGGAAGCGGGGCCCCAAGAGACCCAGTACTTC.

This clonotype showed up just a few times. The CDR3 here is CASSRPGARDGYTF. CDR3 coding DNA: TGCGCCAGCAGCCGCCCCGGCGCGCGGGATGGCTACACCTTC. The genes are TRBV4-3 and TRBJ1-2; D unclear. The CDR3 sequence is 14 residues long. The germline V and J ends were trimmed by 4 bases and 6 bases, with 15 bases remaining between them. Germline assignment: CDR1 LGHNA and CDR2 YSLEER.

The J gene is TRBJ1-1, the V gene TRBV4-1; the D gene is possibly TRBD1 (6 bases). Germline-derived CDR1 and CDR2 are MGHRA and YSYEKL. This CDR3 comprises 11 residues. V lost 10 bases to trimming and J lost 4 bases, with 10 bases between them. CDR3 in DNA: TGCGCCACCCAGGGGACCACTGAAGCTTTCTTT. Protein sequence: CATQGTTEAFF.

The CDR3 nucleotides are TGTGCCAGCTCACCAGGCGTCAGTGGGAATCAGCCCCAGCATTTT. Translated: CASSPGVSGNQPQHF. The gene calls are TRBV18 and TRBJ1-5; D not resolved. Trimming cost V 2 bases and J 4 bases, with 12 bases left between them. The CDR3 has 15 residues. CDR1 and CDR2 (germline): KGHSH, LQKENI.

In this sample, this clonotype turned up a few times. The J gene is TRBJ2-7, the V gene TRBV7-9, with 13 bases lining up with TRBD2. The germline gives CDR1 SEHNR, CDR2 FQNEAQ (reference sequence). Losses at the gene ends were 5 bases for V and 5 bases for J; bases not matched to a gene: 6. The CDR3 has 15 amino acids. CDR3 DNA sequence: TGTGCCAGCAGCATTACTAGCGGGAGGGTAAACGAGCAGTACTTC. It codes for CASSITSGRVNEQYF. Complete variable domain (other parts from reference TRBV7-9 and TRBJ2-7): DTGVSQNPRHKITKRGQNVTFRCDPISEHNRLYWYRQTLGQGPEFLTYFQNEAQLEKSRLLSDRFSAERPKGSFSTLEIQRTEQGDSAMYLCASSITSGRVNEQYFGPGTRLTVT.

The CDR3 region is CASSHSTETTYEQYF. The CDR3 DNA is TGTGCCAGCAGCCACTCGACAGAAACGACCTACGAGCAGTACTTC. The chain links TRBV7-9 to TRBJ2-7; D may be TRBD1 (5 bases). V lost 5 bases and J lost 2, with 16 bases in between. This CDR3 is 15 amino acids long. Germline V gene sequence: CDR1 SEHNR, CDR2 FQNEAQ (reference sequence). Full variable domain (missing parts from reference TRBV7-9 and TRBJ2-7): DTGVSQNPRHKITKRGQNVTFRCDPISEHNRLYWYRQTLGQGPEFLTYFQNEAQLEKSRLLSDRFSAERPKGSFSTLEIQRTEQGDSAMYLCASSHSTETTYEQYFGPGTRLTVT.

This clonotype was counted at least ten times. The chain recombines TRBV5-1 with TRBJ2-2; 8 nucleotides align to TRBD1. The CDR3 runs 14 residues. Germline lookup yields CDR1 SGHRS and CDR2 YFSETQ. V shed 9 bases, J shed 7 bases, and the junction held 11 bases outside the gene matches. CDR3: CANRQGSSGGELFF. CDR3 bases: TGCGCCAATAGACAGGGGTCGAGCGGCGGGGAGCTGTTTTTT.

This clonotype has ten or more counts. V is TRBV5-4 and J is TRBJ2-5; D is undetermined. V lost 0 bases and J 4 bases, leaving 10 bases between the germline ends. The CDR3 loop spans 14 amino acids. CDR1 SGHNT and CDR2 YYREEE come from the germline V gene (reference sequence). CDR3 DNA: TGTGCCAGCAGCTTGGAAGGAAAGGGAGAGACCCAGTACTTC. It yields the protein CASSLEGKGETQYF. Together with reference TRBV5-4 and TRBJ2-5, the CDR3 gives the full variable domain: ETGVTQSPTHLIKTRGQQVTLRCSSQSGHNTVSWYQQALGQGPQFIFQYYREEENGRGNFPPRFSGLQFPNYSSELNVNALELDDSALYLCASSLEGKGETQYFGPGTRLLVL.

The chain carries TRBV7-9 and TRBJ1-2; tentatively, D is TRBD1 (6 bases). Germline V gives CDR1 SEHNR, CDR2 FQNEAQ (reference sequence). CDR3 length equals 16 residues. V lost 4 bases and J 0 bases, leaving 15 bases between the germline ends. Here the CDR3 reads CASSSRTGTPNYGYTF. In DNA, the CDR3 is TGTGCCAGCAGCTCACGAACCGGGACACCTAACTATGGCTACACCTTC.

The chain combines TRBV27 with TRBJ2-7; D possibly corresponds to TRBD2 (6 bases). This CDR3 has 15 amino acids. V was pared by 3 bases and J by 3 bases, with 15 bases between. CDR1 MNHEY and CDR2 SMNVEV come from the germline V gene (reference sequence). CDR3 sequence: CASSFSGVRRYEQYF. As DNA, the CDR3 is TGTGCCAGCAGTTTCTCGGGGGTCCGCCGCTACGAGCAGTACTTC.

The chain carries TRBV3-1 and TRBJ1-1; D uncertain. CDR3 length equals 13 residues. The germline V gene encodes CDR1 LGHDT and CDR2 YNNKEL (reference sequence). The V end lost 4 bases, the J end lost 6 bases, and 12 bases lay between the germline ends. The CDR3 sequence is CASSLGSFAEAFF. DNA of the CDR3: TGTGCCAGCAGCCTCGGGAGTTTCGCTGAAGCTTTCTTT. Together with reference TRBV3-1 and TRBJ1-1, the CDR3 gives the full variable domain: DTAVSQTPKYLVTQMGNDKSIKCEQNLGHDTMYWYKQDSKKFLKIMFSYNNKELIINETVPNRFSPKSPDKAHLNLHINSLELGDSAVYFCASSLGSFAEAFFGQGTRLTVV.

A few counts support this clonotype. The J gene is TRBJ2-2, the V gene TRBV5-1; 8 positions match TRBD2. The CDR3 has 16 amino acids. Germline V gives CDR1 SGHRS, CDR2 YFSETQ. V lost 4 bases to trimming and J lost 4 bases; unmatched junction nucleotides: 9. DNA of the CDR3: TGCGCCAGCAGCCTGGGACTAGACCGAGTCACCGGGGAGCTGTTTTTT. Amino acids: CASSLGLDRVTGELFF.

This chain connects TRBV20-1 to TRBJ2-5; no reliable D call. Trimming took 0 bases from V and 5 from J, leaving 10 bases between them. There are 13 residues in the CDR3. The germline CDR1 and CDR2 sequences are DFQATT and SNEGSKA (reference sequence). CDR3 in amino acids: CSARDIRLETQYF. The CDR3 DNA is TGCAGTGCTAGAGATATCCGTCTGGAGACCCAGTACTTC.

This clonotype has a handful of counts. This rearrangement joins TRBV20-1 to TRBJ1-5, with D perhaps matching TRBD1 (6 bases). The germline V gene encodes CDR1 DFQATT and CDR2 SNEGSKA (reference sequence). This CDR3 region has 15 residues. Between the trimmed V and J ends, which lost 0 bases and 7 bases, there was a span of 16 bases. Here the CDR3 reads CSARDRQGIGQPQHF. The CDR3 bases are TGCAGTGCTAGAGATAGGCAGGGGATAGGCCAGCCCCAGCATTTT.

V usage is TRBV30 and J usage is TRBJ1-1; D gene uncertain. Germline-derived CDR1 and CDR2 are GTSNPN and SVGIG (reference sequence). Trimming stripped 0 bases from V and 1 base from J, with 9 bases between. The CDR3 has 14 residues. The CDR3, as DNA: TGTGCCTGGAGTGTAACCCTGGGGAACACTGAAGCTTTCTTT. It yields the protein CAWSVTLGNTEAFF.

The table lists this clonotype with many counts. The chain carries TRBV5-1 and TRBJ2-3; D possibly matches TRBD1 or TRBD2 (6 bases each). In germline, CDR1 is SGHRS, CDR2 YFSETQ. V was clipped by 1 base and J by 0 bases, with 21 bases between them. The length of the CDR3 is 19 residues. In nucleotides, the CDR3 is TGCGCCAGCAGCTTGCCGCGGGACAATCCCGTTATTAGCACAGATACGCAGTATTTT. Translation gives CASSLPRDNPVISTDTQYF.

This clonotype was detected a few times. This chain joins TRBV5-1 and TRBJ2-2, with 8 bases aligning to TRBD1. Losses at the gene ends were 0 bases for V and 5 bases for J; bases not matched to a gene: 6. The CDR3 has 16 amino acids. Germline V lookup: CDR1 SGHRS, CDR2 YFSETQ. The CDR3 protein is CASSLDRQGATGELFF. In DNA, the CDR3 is TGCGCCAGCAGCTTGGACAGGCAGGGGGCGACCGGGGAGCTGTTTTTT. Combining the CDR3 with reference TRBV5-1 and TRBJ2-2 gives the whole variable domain KAGVTQTPRYLIKTRGQQVTLSCSPISGHRSVSWYQQTPGQGLQFLFEYFSETQRNKGNFPGRFSGRQFSNSRSEMNVSTLELGDSALYLCASSLDRQGATGELFFGEGSRLTVL.

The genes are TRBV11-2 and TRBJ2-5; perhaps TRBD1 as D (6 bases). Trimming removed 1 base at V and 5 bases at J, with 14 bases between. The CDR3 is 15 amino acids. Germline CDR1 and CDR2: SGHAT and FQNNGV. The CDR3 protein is CASSLVGDTVETQYF. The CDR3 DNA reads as TGTGCCAGCAGCTTAGTCGGGGACACCGTGGAGACCCAGTACTTC.

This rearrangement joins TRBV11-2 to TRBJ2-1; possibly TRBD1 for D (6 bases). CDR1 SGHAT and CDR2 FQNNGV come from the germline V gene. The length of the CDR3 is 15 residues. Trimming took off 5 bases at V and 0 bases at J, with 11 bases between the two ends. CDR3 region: CASSPWDISYNEQFF. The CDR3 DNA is TGTGCCAGCAGCCCCTGGGACATCTCCTACAATGAGCAGTTCTTC.

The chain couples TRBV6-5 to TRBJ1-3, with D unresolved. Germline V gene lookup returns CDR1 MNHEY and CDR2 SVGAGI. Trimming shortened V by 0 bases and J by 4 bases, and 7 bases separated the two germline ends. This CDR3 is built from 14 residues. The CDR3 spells CASSYSKTGNTIYF. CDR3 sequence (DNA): TGTGCCAGCAGTTACTCGAAGACAGGAAACACCATATATTTT.

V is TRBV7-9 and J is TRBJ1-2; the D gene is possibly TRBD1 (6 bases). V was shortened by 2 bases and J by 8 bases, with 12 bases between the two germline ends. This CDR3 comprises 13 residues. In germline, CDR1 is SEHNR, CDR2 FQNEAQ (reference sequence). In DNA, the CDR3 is TGTGCCAGCAGCTTACCAGGGGCCGGGGGCTACACCTTC. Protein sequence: CASSLPGAGGYTF.

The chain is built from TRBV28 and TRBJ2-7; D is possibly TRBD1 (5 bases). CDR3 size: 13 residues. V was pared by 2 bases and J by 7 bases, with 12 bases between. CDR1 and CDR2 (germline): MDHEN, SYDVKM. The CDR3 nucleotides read TGTGCCAGCAGTTTAATAGGGGCGGAAGAGCAGTACTTC. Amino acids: CASSLIGAEEQYF.

Here the CDR3 DNA reads TGTGCCAGTAGGAAAGACAGAAGCTCCTACAATGAGCAGTTCTTC. This gives the protein CASRKDRSSYNEQFF. The V and J genes are TRBV19 and TRBJ2-1; possible D gene TRBD1, 5 bases. This CDR3 comprises 15 residues. Looked up from germline, CDR1 is LNHDA and CDR2 is SQIVND (reference sequence). Between the trimmed V and J ends, which lost 6 bases and 0 bases, there was a span of 12 bases.

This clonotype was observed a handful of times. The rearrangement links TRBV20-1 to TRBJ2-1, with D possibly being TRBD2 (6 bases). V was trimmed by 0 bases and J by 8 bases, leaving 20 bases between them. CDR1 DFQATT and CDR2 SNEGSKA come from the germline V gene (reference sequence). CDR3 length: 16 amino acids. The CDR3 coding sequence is TGCAGTGCTAGAGACCGTGGCGGGGTACGCATCGATGAGCAGTTCTTC. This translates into CSARDRGGVRIDEQFF.

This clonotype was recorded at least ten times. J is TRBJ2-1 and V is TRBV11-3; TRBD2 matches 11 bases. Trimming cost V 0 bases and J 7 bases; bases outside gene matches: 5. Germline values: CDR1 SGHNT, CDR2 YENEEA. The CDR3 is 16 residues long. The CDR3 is CASSLDQLAGVNEQFF. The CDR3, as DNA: TGTGCCAGCAGCTTAGATCAACTAGCGGGAGTGAATGAGCAGTTCTTC.

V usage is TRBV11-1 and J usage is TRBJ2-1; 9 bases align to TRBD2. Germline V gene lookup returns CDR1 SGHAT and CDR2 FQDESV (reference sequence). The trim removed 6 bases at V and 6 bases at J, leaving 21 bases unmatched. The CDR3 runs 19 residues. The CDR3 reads CASSLVDSGTSRLRNEQFF. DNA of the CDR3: TGTGCCAGCAGTCTGGTGGACTCAGGGACTAGCAGGCTGCGCAATGAGCAGTTCTTC.

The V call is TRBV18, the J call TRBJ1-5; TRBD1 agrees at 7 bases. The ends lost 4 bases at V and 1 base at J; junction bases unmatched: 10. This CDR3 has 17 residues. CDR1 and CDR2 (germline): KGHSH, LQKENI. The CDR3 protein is CASSQIQKGASNQPQHF. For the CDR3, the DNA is TGTGCCAGCTCACAGATCCAAAAGGGGGCGAGCAATCAGCCCCAGCATTTT. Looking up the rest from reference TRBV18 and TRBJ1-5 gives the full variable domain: NAGVMQNPRHLVRRRGQEARLRCSPMKGHSHVYWYRQLPEEGLKFMVYLQKENIIDESGMPKERFSAEFPKEGPSILRIQQVVRGDSAAYFCASSQIQKGASNQPQHFGDGTRLSIL.

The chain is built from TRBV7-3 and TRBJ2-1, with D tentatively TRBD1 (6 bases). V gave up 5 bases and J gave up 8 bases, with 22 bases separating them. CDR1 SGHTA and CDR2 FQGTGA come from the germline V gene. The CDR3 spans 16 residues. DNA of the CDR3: TGTGCCAGCAGCCGTAGGGGGTACTCCGTGGGGGATGAGCAGTTCTTC. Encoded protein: CASSRRGYSVGDEQFF.

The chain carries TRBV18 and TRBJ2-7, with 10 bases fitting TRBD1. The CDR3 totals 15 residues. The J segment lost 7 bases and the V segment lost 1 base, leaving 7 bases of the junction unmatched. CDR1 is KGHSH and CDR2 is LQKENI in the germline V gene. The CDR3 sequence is CASSPQRQGAKEQYF. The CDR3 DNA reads TGTGCCAGCTCACCACAGCGACAGGGGGCGAAAGAGCAGTACTTC. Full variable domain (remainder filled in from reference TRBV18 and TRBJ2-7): NAGVMQNPRHLVRRRGQEARLRCSPMKGHSHVYWYRQLPEEGLKFMVYLQKENIIDESGMPKERFSAEFPKEGPSILRIQQVVRGDSAAYFCASSPQRQGAKEQYFGPGTRLTVT.